This T cell receptor beta chain was observed in a study of blood T cells in healthy people across ages. Alongside a J-beta primer mix, a sample-barcoded 5' primer served in a second PCR lasting about 7 to 12 cycles. A template-switch adaptor with 12 random nucleotides tagged each cDNA molecule. One entry per CDR3 protein results from TCRdb running MiXCR on the 5' RACE reads. The data contain some 760,000 distinct CDR3 sequences, 20% to 25% of them singletons. Germline-derived CDR1 and CDR2 are LGHDT and YNNKEL (reference sequence). The CDR3 is made up of 16 amino acids. J lost 5 bases, V lost 4 bases, and 11 bases had no gene match. Separately, the same data were catalogued under a study of T cells of mothers and their children. Per that paper: Maternal samples each gave over 9 million TCR beta CDR3 reads, and child samples several million each. Slightly higher overlap, not significant, was seen in related mother-child pairs than in unrelated pairs.

The sequenced sample consisted of blood. This chain joins TRBV3-1 and TRBJ2-5, with 9 bases fitting TRBD2. This TCR came from a boy between 10 and 17 years old in good health. The CDR3 protein is CASSPGTSLEGETQYF. CDR3 bases: TGTGCCAGCAGCCCCGGGACTAGCCTTGAGGGGGAGACCCAGTACTTC.